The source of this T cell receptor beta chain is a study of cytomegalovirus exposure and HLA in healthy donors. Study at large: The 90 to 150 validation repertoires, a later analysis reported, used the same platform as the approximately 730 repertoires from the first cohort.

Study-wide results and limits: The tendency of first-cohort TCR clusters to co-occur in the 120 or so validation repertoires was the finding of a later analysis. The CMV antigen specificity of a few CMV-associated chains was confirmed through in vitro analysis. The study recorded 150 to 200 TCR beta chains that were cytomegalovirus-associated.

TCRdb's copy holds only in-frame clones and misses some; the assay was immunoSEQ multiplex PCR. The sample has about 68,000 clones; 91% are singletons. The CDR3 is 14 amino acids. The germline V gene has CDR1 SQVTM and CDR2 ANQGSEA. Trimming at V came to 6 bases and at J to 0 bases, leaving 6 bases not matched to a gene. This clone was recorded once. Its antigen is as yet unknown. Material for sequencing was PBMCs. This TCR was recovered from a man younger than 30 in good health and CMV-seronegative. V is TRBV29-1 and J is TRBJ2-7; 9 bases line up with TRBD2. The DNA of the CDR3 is TGCAGCGTCACGGGACTAGCATCCTCCTACGAGCAGTACTTC. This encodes CSVTGLASSYEQYF.